Following are 10 T cell receptor beta chains from one sample sequenced in a study of cytomegalovirus exposure and HLA in healthy donors. PCR was performed using 60 Vbeta and 13 Jbeta primers. Clones were sequenced by immunoSEQ multiplex PCR, and TCRdb holds only the in-frame ones, with some missing. The table shows approximately 160,000 clones, with around 68% occurring only once. The sequencing sample was made of PBMCs. The receptor source for this set is a man aged 45 to 65 in good health and CMV-seronegative.

This chain uses TRBV5-1 with TRBJ2-1, with 7 bases matching TRBD1. Germline V gene sequence: CDR1 SGHRS, CDR2 YFSETQ. The CDR3 covers 17 residues. The J segment lost 2 bases and the V segment lost 5 bases, leaving 13 bases of the junction unmatched. The CDR3 loop is CASSSGQIVLTYNEQFF. CDR3 nucleotides: TGCGCCAGCAGTTCGGGACAGATAGTCTTGACCTACAATGAGCAGTTCTTC.

This chain links TRBV27 with TRBJ2-3; 8 bases line up with TRBD1. The germline V gene has CDR1 MNHEY and CDR2 SMNVEV (reference sequence). J gave up 5 bases and V 3 bases, and 7 bases lay outside the gene matches. This CDR3 region has 15 residues. CDR3 sequence reads: CASSFRTGSGDTQYF. CDR3 DNA sequence: TGTGCCAGCAGTTTCAGGACAGGGAGTGGAGATACGCAGTATTTT.

This chain uses TRBV6-1 with TRBJ1-1; 10 positions match TRBD1. The CDR3 sequence is 17 residues long. J lost 0 bases, V lost 1 base, and 5 bases had no gene match. CDR1 MNHNS and CDR2 SASEGT come from the germline V gene. The CDR3: CASSEEDRGILNTEAFF. The CDR3 DNA sequence: TGTGCCAGCAGTGAAGAGGACAGGGGGATTCTGAACACTGAAGCTTTCTTT.

This chain uses TRBV2 with TRBJ2-2; D call uncertain. V lost 8 bases and J 4 bases, leaving 17 bases between the germline ends. The CDR3 is 15 residues long. Germline V gives CDR1 SNHLY, CDR2 FYNNEI. CDR3 residues: CASASRSGVTGELFF. Written as DNA, the CDR3 is TGTGCCAGCGCGAGTAGGAGTGGTGTCACCGGGGAGCTGTTTTTT.

CDR3 sequence reads: CASSSNDRNTEAFF. As DNA, the CDR3 is TGTGCCAGCAGTTCGAATGACAGAAACACTGAAGCTTTCTTT. The V and J genes are TRBV6-6 and TRBJ1-1, with D possibly matching TRBD1 (5 bases). Germline V gene data show CDR1 as MNHNY and CDR2 as SVGAGI (reference sequence). V lost 4 bases and J 2 bases, leaving 11 bases between the germline ends. The CDR3 has 14 amino acids.

CDR3 bases: TGCGCCAGCAGCCAAGATACAGGAAGGGTTGGGGAGCAGTACTTC. Protein sequence: CASSQDTGRVGEQYF. The genes are TRBV4-3 and TRBJ2-7, with a weak D call TRBD1 (5 bases). V was pared by 0 bases and J by 7 bases, with 16 bases between. Germline values: CDR1 LGHNA, CDR2 YSLEER. The CDR3 totals 15 residues.

The rearrangement links TRBV10-3 to TRBJ2-3, with D maybe TRBD1 (6 bases). The CDR3 length is 14 residues. V lost 6 bases and J lost 2, with 12 bases in between. The germline V gene encodes CDR1 ENHRY and CDR2 SYGVKD. The CDR3 is CAIRKDRDTDTQYF. In nucleotides, the CDR3 is TGTGCCATCAGGAAGGACAGAGACACAGATACGCAGTATTTT.

This rearrangement joins TRBV5-1 to TRBJ2-3; 10 bases agree with TRBD2. There are 17 residues in the CDR3. The junction had 8 bases not matched to a gene; V was cut back by 0 bases and J by 4 bases. The germline CDR1 and CDR2 sequences are SGHRS and YFSETQ. CDR3 sequence reads: CASSLGRAGGRSDTQYF. The CDR3 region has the DNA TGCGCCAGCAGCTTGGGTCGAGCGGGGGGGCGATCAGATACGCAGTATTTT.

This chain links TRBV5-1 with TRBJ2-2, with unresolved D. The V end lost 4 bases, the J end lost 0 bases, and 13 bases lay between the germline ends. This CDR3 has 16 residues. The germline gives CDR1 SGHRS, CDR2 YFSETQ. CDR3 in DNA: TGCGCCAGCAGCCTGCATGAGTTCGCGAACACCGGGGAGCTGTTTTTT. Protein product: CASSLHEFANTGELFF.

V is TRBV6-5 and J is TRBJ2-7; the match to TRBD2 covers 7 bases. The junction had 12 bases not matched to a gene; V was cut back by 4 bases and J by 3 bases. Per germline, CDR1 MNHEY and CDR2 SVGAGI. This CDR3 has 16 amino acids. The CDR3 DNA is TGTGCCAGCAGTTCCGAACGGGGACTAAGGTTCTACGAGCAGTACTTC. Residues: CASSSERGLRFYEQYF.